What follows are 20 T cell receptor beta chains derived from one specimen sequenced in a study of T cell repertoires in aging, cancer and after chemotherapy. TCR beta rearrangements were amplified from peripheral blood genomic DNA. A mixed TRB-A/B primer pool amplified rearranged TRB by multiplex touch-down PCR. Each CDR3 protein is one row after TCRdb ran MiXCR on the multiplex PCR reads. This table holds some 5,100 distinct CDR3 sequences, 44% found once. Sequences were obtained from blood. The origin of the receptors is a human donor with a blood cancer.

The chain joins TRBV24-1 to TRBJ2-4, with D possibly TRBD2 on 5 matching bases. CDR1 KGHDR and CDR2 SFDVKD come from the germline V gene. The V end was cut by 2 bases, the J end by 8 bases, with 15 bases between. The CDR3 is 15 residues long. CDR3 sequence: CATSDYQTGSDIQYF. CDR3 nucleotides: TGTGCCACCAGTGATTATCAGACGGGGAGTGACATTCAGTACTTC.

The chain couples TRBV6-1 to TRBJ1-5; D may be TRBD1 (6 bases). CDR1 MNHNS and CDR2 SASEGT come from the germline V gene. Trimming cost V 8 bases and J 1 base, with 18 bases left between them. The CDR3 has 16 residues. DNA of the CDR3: TGTGCCAGCGGAGACTCGGTGGGACAAAGCAATCAGCCCCAGCATTTT. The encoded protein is CASGDSVGQSNQPQHF.

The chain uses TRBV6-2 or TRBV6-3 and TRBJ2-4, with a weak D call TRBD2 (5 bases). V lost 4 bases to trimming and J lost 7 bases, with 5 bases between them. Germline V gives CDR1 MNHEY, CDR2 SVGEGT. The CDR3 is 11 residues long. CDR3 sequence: CASSLANIQYF. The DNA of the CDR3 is TGTGCCAGCAGTTTAGCGAACATTCAGTACTTC.

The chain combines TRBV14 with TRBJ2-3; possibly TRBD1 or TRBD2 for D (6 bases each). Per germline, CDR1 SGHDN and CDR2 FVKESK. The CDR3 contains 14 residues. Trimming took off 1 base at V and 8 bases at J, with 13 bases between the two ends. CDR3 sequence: CASSQARGTTTQYF. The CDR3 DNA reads TGTGCCAGCAGCCAAGCTCGGGGGACAACTACGCAGTATTTT.

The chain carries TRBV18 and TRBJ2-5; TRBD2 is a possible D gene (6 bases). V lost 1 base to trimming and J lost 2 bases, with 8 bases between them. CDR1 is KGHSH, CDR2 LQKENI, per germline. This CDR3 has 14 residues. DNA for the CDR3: TGTGCCAGCTCACCACTAGCGGCGCAAGAGACCCAGTACTTC. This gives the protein CASSPLAAQETQYF.

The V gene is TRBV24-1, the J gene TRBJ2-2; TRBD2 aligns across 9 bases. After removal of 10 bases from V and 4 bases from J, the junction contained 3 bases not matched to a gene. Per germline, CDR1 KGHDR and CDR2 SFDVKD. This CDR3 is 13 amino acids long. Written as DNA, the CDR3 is TGTGCCACGAAGCGGGGGGTCACCGGGGAGCTGTTTTTT. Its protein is CATKRGVTGELFF.

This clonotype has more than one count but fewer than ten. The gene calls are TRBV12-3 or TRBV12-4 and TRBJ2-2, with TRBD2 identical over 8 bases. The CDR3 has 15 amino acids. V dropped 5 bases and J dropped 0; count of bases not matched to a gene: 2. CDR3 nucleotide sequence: TGTGCCAGCAGTCCTAGCGGGCCGAACACCGGGGAGCTGTTTTTT. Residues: CASSPSGPNTGELFF.

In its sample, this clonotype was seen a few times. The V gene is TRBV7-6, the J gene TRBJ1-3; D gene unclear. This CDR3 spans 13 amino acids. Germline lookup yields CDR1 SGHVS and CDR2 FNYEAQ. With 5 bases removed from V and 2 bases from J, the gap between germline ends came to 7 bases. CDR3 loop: CASSTGPGNTIYF. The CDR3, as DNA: TGTGCCAGCAGCACGGGTCCTGGAAACACCATATATTTT.

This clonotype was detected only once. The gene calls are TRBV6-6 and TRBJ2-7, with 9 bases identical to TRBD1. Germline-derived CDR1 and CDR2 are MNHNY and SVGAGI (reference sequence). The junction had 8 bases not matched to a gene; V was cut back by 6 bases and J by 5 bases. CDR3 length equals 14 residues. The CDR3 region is CASRPGQGLHEQYF. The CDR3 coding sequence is TGTGCCAGCAGACCGGGACAGGGTCTACACGAGCAGTACTTC.

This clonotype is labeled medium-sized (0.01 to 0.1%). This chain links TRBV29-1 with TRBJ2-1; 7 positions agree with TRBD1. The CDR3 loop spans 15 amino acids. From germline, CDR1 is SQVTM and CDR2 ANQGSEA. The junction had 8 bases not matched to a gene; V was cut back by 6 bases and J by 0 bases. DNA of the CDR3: TGCAGCGTCTTTTTCACAGGGGACTCCTACAATGAGCAGTTCTTC. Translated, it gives CSVFFTGDSYNEQFF.

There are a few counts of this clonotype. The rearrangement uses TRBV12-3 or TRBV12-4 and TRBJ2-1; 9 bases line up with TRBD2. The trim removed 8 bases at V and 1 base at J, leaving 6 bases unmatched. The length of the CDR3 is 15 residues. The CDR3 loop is CASLTSGVSYNEQFF. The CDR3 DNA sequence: TGTGCCAGCCTGACTAGCGGTGTTTCCTACAATGAGCAGTTCTTC.

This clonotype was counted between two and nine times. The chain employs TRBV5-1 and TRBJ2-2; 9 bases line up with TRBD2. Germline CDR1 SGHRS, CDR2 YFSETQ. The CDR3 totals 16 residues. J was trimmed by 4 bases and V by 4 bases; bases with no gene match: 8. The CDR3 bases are TGCGCCAGCAGCCGCGGGCTAGCGGGGCTCACCGGGGAGCTGTTTTTT. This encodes CASSRGLAGLTGELFF.

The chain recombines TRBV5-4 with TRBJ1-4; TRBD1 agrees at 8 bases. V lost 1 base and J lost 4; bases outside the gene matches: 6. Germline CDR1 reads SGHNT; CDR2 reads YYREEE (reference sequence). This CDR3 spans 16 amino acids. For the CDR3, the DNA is TGTGCCAGCAGCTTGACGTGGACAGGGCTTAATGAAAAACTGTTTTTT. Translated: CASSLTWTGLNEKLFF.

The CDR3 loop reads CASIKTGGNYGYTF. In nucleotides, the CDR3 is TGTGCCAGCATCAAGACAGGGGGGAACTATGGCTACACCTTC. This chain joins TRBV6-5 and TRBJ1-2, with 9 bases lining up with TRBD1. Looked up from germline, CDR1 is MNHEY and CDR2 is SVGAGI. The CDR3 covers 14 residues. Trimming took 7 bases from V and 2 from J; bases not matched to a gene: 5.

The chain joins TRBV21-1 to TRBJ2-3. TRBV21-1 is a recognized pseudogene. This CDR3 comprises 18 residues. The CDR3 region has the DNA TGTGCCAGCAGCAAAACATCCGCGGTAGACTGCCACACAGATACGCAGTATTTT. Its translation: CASSKTSAVDCHTDTQYF.

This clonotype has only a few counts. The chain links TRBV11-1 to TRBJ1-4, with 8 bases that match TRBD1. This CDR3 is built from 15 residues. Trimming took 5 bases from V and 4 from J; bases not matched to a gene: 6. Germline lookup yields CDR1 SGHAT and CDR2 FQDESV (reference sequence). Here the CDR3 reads CASSQHRGNNEKLFF. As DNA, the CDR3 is TGTGCCAGCAGCCAGCACAGGGGGAATAATGAAAAACTGTTTTTT. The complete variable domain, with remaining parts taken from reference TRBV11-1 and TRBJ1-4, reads EAEVAQSPRYKITEKSQAVAFWCDPISGHATLYWYRQILGQGPELLVQFQDESVVDDSQLPKDRFSAERLKGVDSTLKIQPAELGDSAMYLCASSQHRGNNEKLFFGSGTQLSVL.

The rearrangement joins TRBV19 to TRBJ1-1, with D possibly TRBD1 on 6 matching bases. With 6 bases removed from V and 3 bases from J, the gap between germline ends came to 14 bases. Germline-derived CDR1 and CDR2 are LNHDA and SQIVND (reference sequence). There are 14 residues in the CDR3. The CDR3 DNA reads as TGTGCCAGTAGCATACAGGGTTGGGACACTGAAGCTTTCTTT. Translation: CASSIQGWDTEAFF.

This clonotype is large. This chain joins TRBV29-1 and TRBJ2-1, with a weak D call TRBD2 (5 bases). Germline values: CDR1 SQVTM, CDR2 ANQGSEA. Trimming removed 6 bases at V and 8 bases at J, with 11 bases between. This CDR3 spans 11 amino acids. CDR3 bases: TGCAGCGTAAAAACTAGTGATGAGCAGTTCTTC. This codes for CSVKTSDEQFF.

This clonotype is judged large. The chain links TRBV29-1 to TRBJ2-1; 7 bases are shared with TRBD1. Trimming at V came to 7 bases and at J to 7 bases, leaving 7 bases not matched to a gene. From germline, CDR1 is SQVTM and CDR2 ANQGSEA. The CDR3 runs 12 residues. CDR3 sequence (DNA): TGCAGCGGTAGGGGACAGTTAAATGAGCAGTTCTTC. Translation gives CSGRGQLNEQFF.

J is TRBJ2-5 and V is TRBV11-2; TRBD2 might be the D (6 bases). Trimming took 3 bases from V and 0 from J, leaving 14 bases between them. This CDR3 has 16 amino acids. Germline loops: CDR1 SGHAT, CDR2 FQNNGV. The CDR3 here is CASSLMWGEYQETQYF. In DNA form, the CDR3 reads TGTGCCAGCAGCTTGATGTGGGGGGAATACCAAGAGACCCAGTACTTC.